This TCR beta chain was identified in a study of PD-L1 blockade in urothelial cancer. Study in general: Blood drawn 3 weeks (second dose) and 6 weeks after treatment start was analyzed.

Study findings and constraints: Tumor-linked clones in blood grew more by 3 weeks in durable-benefit patients.

About this clone: The antigen is unknown.

Sample time point: peripheral blood 6 weeks after treatment start. Locally advanced or metastatic urothelial carcinoma was diagnosed in the patients. Libraries were prepared by immunoSEQ multiplex PCR; TCRdb keeps only in-frame clonotypes and omits some of them. The table has 100,000 to 150,000 clones, more than 75% seen once. This CDR3 is 13 amino acids long. Trimming stripped 5 bases from V and 3 bases from J, with 11 bases between. CDR1 SGHAT and CDR2 FQNNGV come from the germline V gene. Sequencing was performed on PBMCs, taken around atezolizumab (anti-PD-L1) treatment. The chain recombines TRBV11-2 with TRBJ2-7; no definite D call. The sequence was collected from a man aged 45-65 years with urothelial cancer. This chain's CDR3 is CASSLKTGYEQYF. For the CDR3, the DNA is TGTGCCAGCAGCCTTAAGACTGGCTACGAGCAGTACTTC.